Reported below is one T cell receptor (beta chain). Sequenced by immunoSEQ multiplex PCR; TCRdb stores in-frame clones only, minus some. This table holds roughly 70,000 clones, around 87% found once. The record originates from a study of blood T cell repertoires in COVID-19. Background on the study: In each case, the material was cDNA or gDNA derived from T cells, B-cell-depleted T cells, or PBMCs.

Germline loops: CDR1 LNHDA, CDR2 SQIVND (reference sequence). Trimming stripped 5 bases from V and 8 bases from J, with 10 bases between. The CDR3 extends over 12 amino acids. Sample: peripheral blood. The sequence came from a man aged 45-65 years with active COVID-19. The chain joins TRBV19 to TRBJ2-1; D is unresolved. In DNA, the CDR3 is TGTGCCAGTAGTCCCGGGTGGGATGAGCAGTTCTTC. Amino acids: CASSPGWDEQFF.